This T cell receptor (beta chain) was observed in a study of T cells in women clearing cervical HPV infection. As for the study in general: Controls gave blood once infection was undetectable; cases at lesion identification.

The CDR3 spans 15 residues. Germline V CDR1 and CDR2: MNHEY, SVGEGT. Assay used: immunoSEQ multiplex PCR; TCRdb lists only in-frame clones, some missing. This repertoire comprises roughly 25,000 clones; its ten largest clones make up 5% to 8.5%. On this clone: The CDR3 is cut off 3 residues early in the read; its end comes from the germline J gene.

This chain connects TRBV6-2 or TRBV6-3 to TRBJ2-3, with a weak D call TRBD1 (7 bases). The receptor comes from a woman between 18 and 70 years old with a cervical HPV16 infection that either progressed to CIN3+ or cleared (not recorded which). The sequenced material came from blood buffy coat. The DNA read from the CDR3 is TGTGCCAGCAGTGGCCCCGAACAGGGGAGGAAGACG. Protein sequence: CASSGPEQGRKT. The entire CDR3 sequence reads CASSGPEQGRKTQYF.